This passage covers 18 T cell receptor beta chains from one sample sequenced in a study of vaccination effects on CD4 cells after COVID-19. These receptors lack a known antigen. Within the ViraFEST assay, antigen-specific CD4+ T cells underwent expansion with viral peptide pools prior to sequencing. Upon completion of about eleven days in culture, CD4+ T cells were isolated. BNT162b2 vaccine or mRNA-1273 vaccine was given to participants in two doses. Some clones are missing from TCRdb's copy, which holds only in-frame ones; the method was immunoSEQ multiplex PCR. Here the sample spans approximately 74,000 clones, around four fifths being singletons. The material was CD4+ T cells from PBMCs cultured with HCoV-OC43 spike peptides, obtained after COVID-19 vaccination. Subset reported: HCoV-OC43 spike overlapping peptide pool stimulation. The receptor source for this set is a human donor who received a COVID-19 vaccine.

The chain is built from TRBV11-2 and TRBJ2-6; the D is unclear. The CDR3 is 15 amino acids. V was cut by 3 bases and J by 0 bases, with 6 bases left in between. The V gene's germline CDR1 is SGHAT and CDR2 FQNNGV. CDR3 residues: CASSLSLSGANVLTF. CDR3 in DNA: TGTGCCAGCAGCTTGAGCCTCTCTGGGGCCAACGTCCTGACTTTC. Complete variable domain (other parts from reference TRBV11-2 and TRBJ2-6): EAGVAQSPRYKIIEKRQSVAFWCNPISGHATLYWYQQILGQGPKLLIQFQNNGVVDDSQLPKDRFSAERLKGVDSTLKIQPAKLEDSAVYLCASSLSLSGANVLTFGAGSRLTVL.

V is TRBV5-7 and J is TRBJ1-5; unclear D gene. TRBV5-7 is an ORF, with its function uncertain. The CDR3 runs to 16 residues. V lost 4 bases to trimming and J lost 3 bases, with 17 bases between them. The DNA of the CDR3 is TGTGCCAGCAGCCAGAAGGCCCGACGACTCAATCAGCCCCAGCATTTT. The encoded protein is CASSQKARRLNQPQHF.

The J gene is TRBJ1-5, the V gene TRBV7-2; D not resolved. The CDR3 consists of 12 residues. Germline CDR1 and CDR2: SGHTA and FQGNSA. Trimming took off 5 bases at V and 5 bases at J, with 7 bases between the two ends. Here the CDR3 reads CASSPYDQPQHF. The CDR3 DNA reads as TGTGCCAGCAGCCCCTACGATCAGCCCCAGCATTTT. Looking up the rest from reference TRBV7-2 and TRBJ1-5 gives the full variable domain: GAGVSQSPSNKVTEKGKDVELRCDPISGHTALYWYRQSLGQGLEFLIYFQGNSAPDKSGLPSDRFSAERTGGSVSTLTIQRTQQEDSAVYLCASSPYDQPQHFGDGTRLSIL.

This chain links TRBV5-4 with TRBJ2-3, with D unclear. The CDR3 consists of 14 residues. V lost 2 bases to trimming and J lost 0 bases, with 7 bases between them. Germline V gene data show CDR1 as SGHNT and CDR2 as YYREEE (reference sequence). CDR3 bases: TGTGCCAGCAGCTTCATCACTAGCACAGATACGCAGTATTTT. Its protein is CASSFITSTDTQYF.

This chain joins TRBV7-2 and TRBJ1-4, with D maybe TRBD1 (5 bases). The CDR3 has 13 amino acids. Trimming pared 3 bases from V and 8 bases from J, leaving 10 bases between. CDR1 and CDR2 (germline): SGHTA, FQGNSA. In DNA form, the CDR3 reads TGTGCCAGCAGCTTCAGGGCTGACGAAAAACTGTTTTTT. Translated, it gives CASSFRADEKLFF.

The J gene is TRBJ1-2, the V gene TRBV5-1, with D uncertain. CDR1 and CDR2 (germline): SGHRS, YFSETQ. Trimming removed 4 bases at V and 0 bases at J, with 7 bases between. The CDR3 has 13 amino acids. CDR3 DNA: TGCGCCAGCAGCCCGGAAACTAACTATGGCTACACCTTC. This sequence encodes CASSPETNYGYTF.

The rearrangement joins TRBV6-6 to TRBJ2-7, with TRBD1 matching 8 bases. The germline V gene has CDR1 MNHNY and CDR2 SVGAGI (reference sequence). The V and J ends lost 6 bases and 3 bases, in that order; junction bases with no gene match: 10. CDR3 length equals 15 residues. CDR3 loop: CASSPPGGLSYEQYV. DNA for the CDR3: TGTGCCAGCAGCCCCCCAGGGGGCCTCAGCTACGAGCAGTACGTC.

The CDR3 sequence is CASSLDSFNYGYTF. In DNA, the CDR3 is TGTGCCAGCAGCTTAGACAGCTTTAACTATGGCTACACCTTC. The chain recombines TRBV7-2 with TRBJ1-2; no reliable D call. The germline V gene has CDR1 SGHTA and CDR2 FQGNSA. V shed 1 base and J shed 1 base, with 7 bases lying between them. This CDR3 is built from 14 residues.

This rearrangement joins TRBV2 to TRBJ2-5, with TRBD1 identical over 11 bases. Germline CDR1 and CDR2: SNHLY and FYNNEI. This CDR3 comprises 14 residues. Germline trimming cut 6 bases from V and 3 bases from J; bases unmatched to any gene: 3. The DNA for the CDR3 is TGTGCCAGCAGGGGACAGGGGGTTGAAGAGACCCAGTACTTC. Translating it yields CASRGQGVEETQYF.

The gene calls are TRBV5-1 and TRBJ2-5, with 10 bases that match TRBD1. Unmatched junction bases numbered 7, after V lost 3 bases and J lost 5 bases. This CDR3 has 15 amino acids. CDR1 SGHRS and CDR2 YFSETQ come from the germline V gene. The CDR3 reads CASSWGQDRGETQYF. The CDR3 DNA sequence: TGCGCCAGCAGCTGGGGGCAGGACAGGGGGGAGACCCAGTACTTC.

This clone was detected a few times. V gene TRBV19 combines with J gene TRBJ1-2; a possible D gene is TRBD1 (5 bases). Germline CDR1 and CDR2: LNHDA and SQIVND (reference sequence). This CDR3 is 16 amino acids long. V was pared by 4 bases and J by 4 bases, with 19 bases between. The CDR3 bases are TGTGCCAGTAGTACCCGGGGCTCCGGTCGGGGCTATGGCTACACCTTC. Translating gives CASSTRGSGRGYGYTF.

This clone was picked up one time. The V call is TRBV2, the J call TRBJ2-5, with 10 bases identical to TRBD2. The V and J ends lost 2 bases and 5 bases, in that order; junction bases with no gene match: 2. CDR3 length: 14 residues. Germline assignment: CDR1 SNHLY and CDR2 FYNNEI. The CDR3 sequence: CASSEFSGGETQYF. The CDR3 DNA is TGTGCCAGCAGTGAATTTAGCGGGGGGGAGACCCAGTACTTC.

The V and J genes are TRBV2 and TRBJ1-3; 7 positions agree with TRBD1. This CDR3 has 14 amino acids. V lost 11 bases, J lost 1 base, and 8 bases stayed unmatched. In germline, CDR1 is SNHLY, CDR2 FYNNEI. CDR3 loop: CAGQTGWSGNTIYF. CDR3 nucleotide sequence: TGTGCCGGACAGACAGGGTGGTCTGGAAACACCATATATTTT.

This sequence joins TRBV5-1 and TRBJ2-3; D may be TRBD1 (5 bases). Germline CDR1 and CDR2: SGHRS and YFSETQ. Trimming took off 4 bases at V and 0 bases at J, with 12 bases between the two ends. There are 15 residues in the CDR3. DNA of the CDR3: TGCGCCAGCAGCCCGGACACCTCTAGCACAGATACGCAGTATTTT. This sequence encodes CASSPDTSSTDTQYF.

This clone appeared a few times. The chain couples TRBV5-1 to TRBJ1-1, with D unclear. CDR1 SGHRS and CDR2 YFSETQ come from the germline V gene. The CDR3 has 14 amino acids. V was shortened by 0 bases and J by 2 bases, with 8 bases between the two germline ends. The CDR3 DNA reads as TGCGCCAGCAGCTTGGGATCATTTAACACTGAAGCTTTCTTT. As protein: CASSLGSFNTEAFF.

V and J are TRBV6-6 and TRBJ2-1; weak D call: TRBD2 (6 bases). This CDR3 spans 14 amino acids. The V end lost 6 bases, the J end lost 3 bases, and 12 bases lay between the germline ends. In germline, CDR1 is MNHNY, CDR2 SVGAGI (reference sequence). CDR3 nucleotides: TGTGCCAGCAGCCCCCGGGACTTCTACAATGAGCAGTTCTTC. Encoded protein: CASSPRDFYNEQFF.

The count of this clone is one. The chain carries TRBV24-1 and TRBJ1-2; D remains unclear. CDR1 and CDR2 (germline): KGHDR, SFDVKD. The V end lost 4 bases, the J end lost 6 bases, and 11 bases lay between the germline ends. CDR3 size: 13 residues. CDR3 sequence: CATSDSLRDGYTF. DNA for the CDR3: TGTGCCACCAGTGACTCCCTGAGGGATGGCTACACCTTC.

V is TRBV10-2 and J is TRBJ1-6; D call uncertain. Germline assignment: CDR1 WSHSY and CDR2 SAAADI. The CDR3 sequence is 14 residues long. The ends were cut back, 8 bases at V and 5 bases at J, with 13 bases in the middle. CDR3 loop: CASSRRDHNSPLHF. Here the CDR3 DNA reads TGCGCCAGCTCGAGGCGGGATCATAATTCACCCCTCCACTTT.